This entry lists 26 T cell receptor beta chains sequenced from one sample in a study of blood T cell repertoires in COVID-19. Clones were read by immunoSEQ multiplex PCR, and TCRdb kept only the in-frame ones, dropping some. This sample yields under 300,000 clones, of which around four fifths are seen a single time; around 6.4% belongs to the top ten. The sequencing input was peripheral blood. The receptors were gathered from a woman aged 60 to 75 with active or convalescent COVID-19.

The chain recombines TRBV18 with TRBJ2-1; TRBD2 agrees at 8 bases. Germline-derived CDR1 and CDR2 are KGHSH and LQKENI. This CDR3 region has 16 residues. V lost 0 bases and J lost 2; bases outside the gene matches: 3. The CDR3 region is CASSPPSAGAYNEQFF. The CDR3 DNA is TGTGCCAGCTCACCACCGTCAGCGGGAGCCTACAATGAGCAGTTCTTC.

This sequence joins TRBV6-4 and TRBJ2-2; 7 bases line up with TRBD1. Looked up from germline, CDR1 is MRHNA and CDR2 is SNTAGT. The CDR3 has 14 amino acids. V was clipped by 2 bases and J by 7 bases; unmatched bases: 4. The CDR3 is CASSDLQGNGELFF. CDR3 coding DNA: TGTGCCAGCAGTGACCTACAGGGGAACGGGGAGCTGTTTTTT.

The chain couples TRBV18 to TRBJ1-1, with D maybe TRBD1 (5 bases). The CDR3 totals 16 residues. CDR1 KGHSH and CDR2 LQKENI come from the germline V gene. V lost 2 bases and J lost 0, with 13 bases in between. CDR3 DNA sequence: TGTGCCAGCTCACCATTAGGGGTTTACGTGAACACTGAAGCTTTCTTT. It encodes CASSPLGVYVNTEAFF.

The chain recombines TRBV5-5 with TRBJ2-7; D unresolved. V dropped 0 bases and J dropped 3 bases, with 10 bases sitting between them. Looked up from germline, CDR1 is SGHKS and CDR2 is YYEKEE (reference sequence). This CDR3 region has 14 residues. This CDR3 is CASSLAVGSYEQYV. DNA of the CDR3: TGTGCCAGCAGCTTGGCCGTGGGCAGCTACGAGCAGTACGTC.

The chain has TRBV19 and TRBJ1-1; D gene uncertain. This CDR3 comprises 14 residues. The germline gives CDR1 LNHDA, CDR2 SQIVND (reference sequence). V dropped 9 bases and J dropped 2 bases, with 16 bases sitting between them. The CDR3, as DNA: TGTGCCAGCTCCCCAACCCCAGGTAACACTGAAGCTTTCTTT. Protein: CASSPTPGNTEAFF.

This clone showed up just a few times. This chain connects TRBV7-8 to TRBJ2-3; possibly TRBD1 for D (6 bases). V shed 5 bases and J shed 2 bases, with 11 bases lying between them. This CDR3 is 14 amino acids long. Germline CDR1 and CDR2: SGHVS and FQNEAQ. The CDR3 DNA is TGTGCCAGCAGCACTAGGACAGTCACAGATACGCAGTATTTT. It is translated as CASSTRTVTDTQYF.

The CDR3 loop is CASSLANYNNEQFF. The CDR3 DNA is TGCGCCAGCAGCTTGGCAAACTACAACAATGAGCAGTTCTTC. V and J are TRBV5-1 and TRBJ2-1; unclear D gene. V was cut by 0 bases and J by 5 bases, with 9 bases left in between. The CDR3 runs 14 residues. Per the germline V gene, CDR1 is SGHRS and CDR2 is YFSETQ.

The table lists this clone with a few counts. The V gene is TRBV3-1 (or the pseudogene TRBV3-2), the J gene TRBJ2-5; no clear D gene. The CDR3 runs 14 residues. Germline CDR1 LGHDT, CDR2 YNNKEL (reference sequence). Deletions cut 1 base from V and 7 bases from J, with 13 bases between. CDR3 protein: CASSQGLPGGTQYF. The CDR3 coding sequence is TGTGCCAGCAGCCAAGGACTCCCCGGTGGGACCCAGTACTTC.

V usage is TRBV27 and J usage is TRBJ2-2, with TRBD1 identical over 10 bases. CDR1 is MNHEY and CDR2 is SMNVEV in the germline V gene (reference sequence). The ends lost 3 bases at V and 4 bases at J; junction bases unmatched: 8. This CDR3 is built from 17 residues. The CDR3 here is CASSFADRGQGTGELFF. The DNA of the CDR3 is TGTGCCAGCAGTTTCGCCGACAGGGGGCAGGGCACCGGGGAGCTGTTTTTT.

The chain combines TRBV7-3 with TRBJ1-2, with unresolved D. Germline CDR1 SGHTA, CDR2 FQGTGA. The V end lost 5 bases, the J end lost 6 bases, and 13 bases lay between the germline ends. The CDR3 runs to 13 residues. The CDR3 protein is CASSLPSGNGYTF. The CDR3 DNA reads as TGTGCCAGCAGCCTACCGTCCGGGAATGGCTACACCTTC.

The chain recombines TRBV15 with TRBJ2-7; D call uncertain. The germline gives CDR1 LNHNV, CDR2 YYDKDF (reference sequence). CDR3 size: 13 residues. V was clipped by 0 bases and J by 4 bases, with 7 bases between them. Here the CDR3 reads CATSRDPRYEQYV. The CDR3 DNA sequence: TGTGCCACCAGCAGAGATCCCAGATACGAGCAGTACGTC.

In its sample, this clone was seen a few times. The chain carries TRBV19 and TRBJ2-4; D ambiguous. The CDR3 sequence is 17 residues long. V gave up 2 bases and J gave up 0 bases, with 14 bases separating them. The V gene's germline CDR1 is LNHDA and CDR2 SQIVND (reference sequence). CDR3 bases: TGTGCCAGTAGTATAAAGTTGGTCGCGGTAGCCAAAAACATTCAGTACTTC. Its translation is CASSIKLVAVAKNIQYF.

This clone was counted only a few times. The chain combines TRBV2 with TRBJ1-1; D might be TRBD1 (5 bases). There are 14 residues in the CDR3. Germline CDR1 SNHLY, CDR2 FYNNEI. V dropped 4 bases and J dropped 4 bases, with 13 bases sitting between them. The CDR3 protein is CASSAAGRVTEAFF. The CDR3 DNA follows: TGTGCCAGCAGTGCCGCCGGCAGGGTCACTGAAGCTTTCTTT.

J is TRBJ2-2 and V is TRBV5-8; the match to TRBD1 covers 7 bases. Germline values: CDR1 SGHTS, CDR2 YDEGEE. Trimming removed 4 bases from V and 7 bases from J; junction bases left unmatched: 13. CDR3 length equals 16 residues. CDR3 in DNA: TGTGCCAGCAGCCCCAGACAGGGCCAGCCAGGCGGGGAGCTGTTTTTT. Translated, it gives CASSPRQGQPGGELFF.

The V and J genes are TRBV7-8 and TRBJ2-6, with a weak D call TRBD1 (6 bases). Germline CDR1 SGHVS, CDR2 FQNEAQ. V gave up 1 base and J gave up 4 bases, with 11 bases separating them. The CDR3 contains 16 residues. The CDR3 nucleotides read TGTGCCAGCAGCTTAGGTCAGGGGCCCGGGGCCAACGTCCTGACTTTC. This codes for CASSLGQGPGANVLTF.

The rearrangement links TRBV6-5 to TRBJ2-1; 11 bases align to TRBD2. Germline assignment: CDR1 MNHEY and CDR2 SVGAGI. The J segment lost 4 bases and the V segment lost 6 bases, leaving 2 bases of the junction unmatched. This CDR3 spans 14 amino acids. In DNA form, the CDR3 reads TGTGCCAGCAGAGGGACTAGCGGTTACAATGAGCAGTTCTTC. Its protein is CASRGTSGYNEQFF.

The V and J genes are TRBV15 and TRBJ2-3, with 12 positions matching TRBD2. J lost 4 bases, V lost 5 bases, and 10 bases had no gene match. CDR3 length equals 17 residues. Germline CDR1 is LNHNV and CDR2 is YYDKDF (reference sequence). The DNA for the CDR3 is TGTGCCACCAGCGCACGACTAGCGGGAGTGTTGGCAGATACGCAGTATTTT. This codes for CATSARLAGVLADTQYF.

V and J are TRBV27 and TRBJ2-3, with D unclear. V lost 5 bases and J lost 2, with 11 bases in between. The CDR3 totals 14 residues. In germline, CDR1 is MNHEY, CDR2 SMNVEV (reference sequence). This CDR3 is CASSRLTTTDTQYF. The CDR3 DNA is TGTGCCAGCAGTCGGTTAACTACCACAGATACGCAGTATTTT.

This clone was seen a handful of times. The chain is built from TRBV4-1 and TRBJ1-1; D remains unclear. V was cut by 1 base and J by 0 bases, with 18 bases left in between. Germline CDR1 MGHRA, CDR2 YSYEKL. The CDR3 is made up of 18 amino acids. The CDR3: CASSQVAGITKLNTEAFF. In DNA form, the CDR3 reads TGCGCCAGCAGCCAAGTGGCGGGTATAACCAAATTGAACACTGAAGCTTTCTTT.

CDR3 nucleotides: TGTGCCACCAGTGATCAACCGACAGTAACCGCCCAAGAGACCCAGTACTTC. Encoded protein: CATSDQPTVTAQETQYF. The V and J genes are TRBV24-1 and TRBJ2-5; D perhaps matches TRBD1 (5 bases). Germline lookup yields CDR1 KGHDR and CDR2 SFDVKD. V lost 3 bases and J 1 base, leaving 17 bases between the germline ends. The CDR3 is 17 amino acids.

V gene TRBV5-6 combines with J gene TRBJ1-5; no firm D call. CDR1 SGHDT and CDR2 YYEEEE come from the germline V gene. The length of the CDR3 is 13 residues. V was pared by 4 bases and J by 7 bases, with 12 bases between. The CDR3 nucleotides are TGTGCCAGCAGCCCCGCCCGGAGCCAGCCCCAGCATTTT. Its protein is CASSPARSQPQHF.

The CDR3 nucleotides read TGTGCCAGCAGCTTAGCTCTATATAATTCACCCCTCCACTTT. Protein product: CASSLALYNSPLHF. The chain joins TRBV7-9 to TRBJ1-6, with D unresolved. The CDR3 totals 14 residues. Germline lookup yields CDR1 SEHNR and CDR2 FQNEAQ (reference sequence). V was trimmed by 0 bases and J by 4 bases, leaving 4 bases between them.

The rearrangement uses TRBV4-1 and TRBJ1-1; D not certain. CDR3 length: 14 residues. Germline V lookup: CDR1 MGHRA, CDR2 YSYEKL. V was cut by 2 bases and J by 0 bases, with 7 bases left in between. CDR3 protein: CASSQMTLNTEAFF. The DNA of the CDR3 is TGCGCCAGCAGCCAAATGACATTGAACACTGAAGCTTTCTTT.

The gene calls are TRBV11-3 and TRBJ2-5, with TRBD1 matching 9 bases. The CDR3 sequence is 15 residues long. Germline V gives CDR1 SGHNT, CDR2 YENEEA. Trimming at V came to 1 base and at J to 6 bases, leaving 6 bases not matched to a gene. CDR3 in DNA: TGTGCCAGCAGCTTAGGGACAGGGGCGGAGAAGACCCAGTACTTC. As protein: CASSLGTGAEKTQYF.

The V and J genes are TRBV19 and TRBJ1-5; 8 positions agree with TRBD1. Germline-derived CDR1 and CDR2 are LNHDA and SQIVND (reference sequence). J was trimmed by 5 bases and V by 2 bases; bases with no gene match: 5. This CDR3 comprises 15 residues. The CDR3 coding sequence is TGTGCCAGTAGTATATCAGGGGGCGCGGATCAGCCCCAGCATTTT. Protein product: CASSISGGADQPQHF.

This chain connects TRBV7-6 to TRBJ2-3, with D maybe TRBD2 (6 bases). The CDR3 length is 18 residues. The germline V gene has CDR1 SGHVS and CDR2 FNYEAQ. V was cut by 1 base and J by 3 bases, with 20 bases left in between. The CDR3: CASSLVPRRGTGTDTQYF. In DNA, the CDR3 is TGTGCCAGCAGCTTAGTGCCTAGGCGCGGGACCGGAACAGATACGCAGTATTTT.